This T cell receptor (beta chain) stems from a study of T-cell reconstitution after alpha-beta-depleted transplantation in children. Study results and limitations: From surviving recipient T cells and thymic progenitors came the high day-60 TCRbeta diversity observed in some patients. Reportedly, only several hundred clones from non-depleted graft cells drove alpha-beta T-cell counts at about two months.

The CDR3 has 16 amino acids. V was pared by 2 bases and J by 4 bases, with 15 bases between. Looked up from germline, CDR1 is MNHEY and CDR2 is SVGAGI. Turning to this clonotype: Antigen: not known.

Molecular barcoding with unique molecular identifiers was used for the TCRbeta library. In TCRdb, the PCR reads were re-called with MiXCR into one record per CDR3 protein. The repertoire holds around 670,000 distinct CDR3 sequences, with around 13% as singletons. This clonotype was sampled from a girl aged 2-10 years with congenital amegakaryocytic thrombocytopenia, due to receive a stem cell transplant. V and J are TRBV6-5 and TRBJ2-1; D possibly uses TRBD1 or TRBD2 (5 bases each). Sequencing was performed on PBMCs, taken before TCRalphabeta/CD19-depleted stem cell transplant. Here the CDR3 reads CASSYKGPLFYNEQFF. The CDR3 DNA follows: TGTGCCAGCAGTTACAAGGGACCGCTGTTTTACAATGAGCAGTTCTTC.